This T cell receptor beta chain was captured in a study of T cell repertoires in cytomegalovirus infection. Broader study findings: Cumulative public TCR beta family frequency identified carriers of CMV plus the relevant HLA.

This CDR3 comprises 17 residues. V lost 5 bases to trimming and J lost 2 bases; unmatched junction nucleotides: 12. Germline CDR1 is SGHDN and CDR2 is FVKESK. MiXCR was run by TCRdb on the reads, yielding one entry per CDR3 protein. The sample contains roughly 200,000 distinct CDR3 sequences, about a sixth of which appear only once. Turning to this clonotype: Its antigen remains unknown.

This receptor was obtained from a human donor in good health (CMV status not recorded). Some clones in this sample may be carry-over from other donors' samples. The chain combines TRBV14 with TRBJ1-2; TRBD1 agrees at 9 bases. Sequenced material: CD8+ T cells from PBMCs. The DNA for the CDR3 is TGTGCCAGCAGCGACACCGGGACAGGGCAACTAAACTATGGCTACACCTTC. Its translation: CASSDTGTGQLNYGYTF.